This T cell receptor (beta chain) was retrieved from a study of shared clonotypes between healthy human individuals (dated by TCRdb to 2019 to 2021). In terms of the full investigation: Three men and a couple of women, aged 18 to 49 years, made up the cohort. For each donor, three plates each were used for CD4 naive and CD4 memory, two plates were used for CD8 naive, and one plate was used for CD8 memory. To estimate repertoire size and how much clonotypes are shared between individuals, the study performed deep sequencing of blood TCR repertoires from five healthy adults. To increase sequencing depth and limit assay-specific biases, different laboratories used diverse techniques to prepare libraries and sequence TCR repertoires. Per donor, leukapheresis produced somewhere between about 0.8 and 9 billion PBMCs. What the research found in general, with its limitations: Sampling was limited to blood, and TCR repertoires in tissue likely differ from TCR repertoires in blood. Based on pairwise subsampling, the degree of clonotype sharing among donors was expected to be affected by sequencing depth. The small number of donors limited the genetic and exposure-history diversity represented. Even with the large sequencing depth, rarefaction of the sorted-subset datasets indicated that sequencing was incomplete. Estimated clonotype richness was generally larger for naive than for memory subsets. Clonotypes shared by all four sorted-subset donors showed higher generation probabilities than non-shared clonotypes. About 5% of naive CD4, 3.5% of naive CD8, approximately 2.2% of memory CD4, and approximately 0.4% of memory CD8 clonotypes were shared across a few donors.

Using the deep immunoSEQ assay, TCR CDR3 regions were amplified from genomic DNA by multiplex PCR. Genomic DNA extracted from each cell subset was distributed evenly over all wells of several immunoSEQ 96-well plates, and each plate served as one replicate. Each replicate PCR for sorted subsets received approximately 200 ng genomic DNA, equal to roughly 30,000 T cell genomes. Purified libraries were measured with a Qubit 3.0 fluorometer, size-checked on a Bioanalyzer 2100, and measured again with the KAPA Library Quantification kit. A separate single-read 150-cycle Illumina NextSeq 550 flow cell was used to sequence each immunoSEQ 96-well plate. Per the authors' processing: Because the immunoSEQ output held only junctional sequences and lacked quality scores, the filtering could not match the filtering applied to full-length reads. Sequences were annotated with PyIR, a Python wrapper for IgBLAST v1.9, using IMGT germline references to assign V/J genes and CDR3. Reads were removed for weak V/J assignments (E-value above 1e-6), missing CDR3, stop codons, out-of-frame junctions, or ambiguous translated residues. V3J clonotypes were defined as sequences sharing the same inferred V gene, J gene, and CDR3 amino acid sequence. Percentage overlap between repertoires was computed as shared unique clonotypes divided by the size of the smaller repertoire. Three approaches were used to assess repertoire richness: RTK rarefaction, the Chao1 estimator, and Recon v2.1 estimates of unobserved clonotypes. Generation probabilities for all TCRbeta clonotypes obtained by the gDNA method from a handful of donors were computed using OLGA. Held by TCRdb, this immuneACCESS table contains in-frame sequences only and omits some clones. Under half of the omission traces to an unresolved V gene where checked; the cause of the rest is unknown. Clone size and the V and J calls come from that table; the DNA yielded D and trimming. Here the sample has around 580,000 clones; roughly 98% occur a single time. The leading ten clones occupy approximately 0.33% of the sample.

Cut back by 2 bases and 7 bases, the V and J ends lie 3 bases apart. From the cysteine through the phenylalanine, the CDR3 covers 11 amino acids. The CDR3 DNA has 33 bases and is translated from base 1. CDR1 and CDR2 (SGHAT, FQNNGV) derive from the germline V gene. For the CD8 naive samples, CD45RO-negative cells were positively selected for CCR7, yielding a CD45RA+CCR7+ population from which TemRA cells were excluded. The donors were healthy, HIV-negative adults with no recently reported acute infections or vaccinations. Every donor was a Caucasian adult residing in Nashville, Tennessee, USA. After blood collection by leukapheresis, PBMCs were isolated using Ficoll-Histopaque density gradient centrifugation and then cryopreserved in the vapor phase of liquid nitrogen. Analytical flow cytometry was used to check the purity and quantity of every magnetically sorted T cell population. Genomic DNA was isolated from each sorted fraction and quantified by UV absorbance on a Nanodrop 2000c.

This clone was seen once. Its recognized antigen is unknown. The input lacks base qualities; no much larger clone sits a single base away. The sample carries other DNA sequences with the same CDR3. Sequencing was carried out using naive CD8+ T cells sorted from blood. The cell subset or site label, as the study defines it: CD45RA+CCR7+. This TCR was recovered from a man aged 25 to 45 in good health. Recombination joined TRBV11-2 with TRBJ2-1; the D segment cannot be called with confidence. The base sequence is TGTGCCAGCAGCTTATCTAATGAGCAGTTCTTC. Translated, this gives CASSLSNEQFF.